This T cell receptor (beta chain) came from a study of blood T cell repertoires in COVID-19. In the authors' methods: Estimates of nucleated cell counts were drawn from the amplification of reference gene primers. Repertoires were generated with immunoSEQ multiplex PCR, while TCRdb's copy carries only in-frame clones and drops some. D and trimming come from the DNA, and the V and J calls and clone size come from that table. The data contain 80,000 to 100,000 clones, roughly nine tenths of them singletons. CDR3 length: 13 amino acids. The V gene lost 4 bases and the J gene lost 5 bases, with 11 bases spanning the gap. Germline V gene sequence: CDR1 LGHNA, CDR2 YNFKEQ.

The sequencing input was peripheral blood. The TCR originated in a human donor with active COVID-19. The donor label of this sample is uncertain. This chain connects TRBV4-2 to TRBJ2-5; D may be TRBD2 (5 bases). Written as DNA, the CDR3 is TGTGCCAGCAGCCGGACTGTGGTGGAGACCCAGTACTTC. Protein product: CASSRTVVETQYF.